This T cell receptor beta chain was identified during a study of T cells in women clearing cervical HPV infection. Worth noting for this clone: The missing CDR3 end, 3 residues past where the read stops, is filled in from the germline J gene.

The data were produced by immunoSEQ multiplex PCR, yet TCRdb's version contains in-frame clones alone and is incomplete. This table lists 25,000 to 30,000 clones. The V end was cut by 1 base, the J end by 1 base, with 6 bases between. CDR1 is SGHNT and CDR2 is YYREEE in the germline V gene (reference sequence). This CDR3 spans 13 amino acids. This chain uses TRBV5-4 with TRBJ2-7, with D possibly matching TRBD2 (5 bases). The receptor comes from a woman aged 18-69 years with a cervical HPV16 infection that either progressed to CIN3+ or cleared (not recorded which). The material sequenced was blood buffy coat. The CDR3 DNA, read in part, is TGTGCCAGCAGCTTGCGGGGTTCCTACGAG. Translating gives CASSLRGSYE. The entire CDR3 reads CASSLRGSYEQYF.